These 6 T cell receptor beta chains were sequenced from one sample in a study of cytomegalovirus exposure and HLA in healthy donors. Researchers ran the PCR with 60 Vbeta and 13 Jbeta primers. Profiled with immunoSEQ multiplex PCR; TCRdb holds only in-frame clones, not every one. The sample holds around 160,000 clones, approximately 80% seen once. The sequencing sample was made of PBMCs. The source is a man aged 45-65 years in good health and CMV-seropositive.

The rearrangement uses TRBV14 and TRBJ1-3; D gene unclear. The CDR3 extends over 14 amino acids. The germline gives CDR1 SGHDN, CDR2 FVKESK. Trimming removed 1 base at V and 4 bases at J, with 8 bases between. CDR3 nucleotide sequence: TGTGCCAGCAGCCAAGTAACAGCAGGAAACACCATATATTTT. Its protein product is CASSQVTAGNTIYF.

V is TRBV2 and J is TRBJ2-3, with no clear D. The CDR3 runs 14 residues. CDR1 is SNHLY and CDR2 is FYNNEI in the germline V gene. V lost 3 bases to trimming and J lost 0 bases, with 7 bases between them. The CDR3 coding sequence is TGTGCCAGCAGTGAGGCACCTAGCACAGATACGCAGTATTTT. It specifies CASSEAPSTDTQYF.

The chain employs TRBV4-1 and TRBJ2-1, with TRBD1 matching over 9 bases. The V gene end was trimmed by 3 bases and the J gene end by 5 bases; junction bases not matched to a gene: 11. CDR3 size: 17 residues. Germline CDR1 MGHRA, CDR2 YSYEKL. CDR3 in amino acids: CASSQLTGQGNHNEQFF. The DNA of the CDR3 is TGCGCCAGCAGCCAGCTCACAGGACAGGGGAATCACAATGAGCAGTTCTTC.

The sample holds one count of this clone. CDR3 coding DNA: TGTGCCAGCAACAAACGGGGACAGGGGGCGGGCGAGCAGTACTTC. Residues: CASNKRGQGAGEQYF. This rearrangement joins TRBV5-4 to TRBJ2-7; 12 bases fit TRBD1. Unmatched junction bases numbered 10, after V lost 6 bases and J lost 6 bases. Germline V gene sequence: CDR1 SGHNT, CDR2 YYREEE (reference sequence). The CDR3 spans 15 residues.

The chain carries TRBV9 and TRBJ1-2; D not certain. Looked up from germline, CDR1 is SGDLS and CDR2 is YYNGEE. Between the trimmed V and J ends, which lost 4 bases and 0 bases, there was a span of 7 bases. CDR3 length: 13 amino acids. The CDR3 DNA sequence: TGTGCCAGCAGCCCATTAGCTAACTATGGCTACACCTTC. Its translation is CASSPLANYGYTF.

This clone was recorded a few times. This chain joins TRBV7-9 and TRBJ1-1; D is undetermined. CDR3 size: 15 residues. The V and J ends lost 2 bases and 0 bases respectively, with 10 bases between them. Germline V gene data show CDR1 as SEHNR and CDR2 as FQNEAQ (reference sequence). DNA of the CDR3: TGTGCCAGCAGCTTAACCGGACTAATGAACACTGAAGCTTTCTTT. Its protein product is CASSLTGLMNTEAFF. Supplemented by reference TRBV7-9 and TRBJ1-1, the full variable domain reads DTGVSQNPRHKITKRGQNVTFRCDPISEHNRLYWYRQTLGQGPEFLTYFQNEAQLEKSRLLSDRFSAERPKGSFSTLEIQRTEQGDSAMYLCASSLTGLMNTEAFFGQGTRLTVV.